This T cell receptor beta chain is from a study of cytomegalovirus exposure and HLA in healthy donors. 13 Jbeta primers and 60 Vbeta primers were used for the PCR. TCRdb keeps only in-frame clones here, not all; method: immunoSEQ multiplex PCR. Among some 180,000 clones listed, about 80% were seen once. Germline V gene lookup returns CDR1 SGHAT and CDR2 FQNNGV. This CDR3 region has 13 residues. The ends were cut back, 5 bases at V and 2 bases at J, with 10 bases in the middle. The chain is built from TRBV11-2 and TRBJ2-7, with D maybe TRBD1 (6 bases). This TCR was sampled from a man aged 35-49 years in good health and CMV-seronegative. Sequencing used PBMCs. The CDR3 loop is CASSHWTAYEQYF. In nucleotides, the CDR3 is TGTGCCAGCAGCCACTGGACAGCCTACGAGCAGTACTTC.